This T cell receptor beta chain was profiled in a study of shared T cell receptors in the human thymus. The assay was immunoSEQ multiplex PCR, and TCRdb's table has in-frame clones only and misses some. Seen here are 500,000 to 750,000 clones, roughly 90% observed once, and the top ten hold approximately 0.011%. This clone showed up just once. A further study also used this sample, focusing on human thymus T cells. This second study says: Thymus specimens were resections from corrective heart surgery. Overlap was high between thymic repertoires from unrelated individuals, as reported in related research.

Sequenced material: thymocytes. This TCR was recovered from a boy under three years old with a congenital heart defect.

Here the CDR3 reads CARGTSGTDTQYF. The CDR3 DNA reads as TGTGCCAGAGGGACTAGCGGCACAGATACGCAGTATTTT. The chain recombines TRBV2 with TRBJ2-3, with 10 bases matching TRBD2. This CDR3 is 13 amino acids long. V shed 9 bases, J shed 1 base, and the junction held 1 base outside the gene matches. Germline loops: CDR1 SNHLY, CDR2 FYNNEI.